These 32 T cell receptor beta chains were all obtained from the same sample, sequenced in a study of identical twins. TCRdb independently ran MiXCR on the 5' RACE reads; one entry per CDR3 protein. The sample contains 450,000 or so distinct CDR3 sequences, around 24% of which appear only once. These same records also appear under a second study, on T cells expressing NK-cell markers.

The sample taken for sequencing was CD4+ T cells sorted from blood. The receptors were sampled from a young woman in good health.

This clonotype was detected only a few times. The V and J genes are TRBV12-3 or TRBV12-4 and TRBJ1-2; no firm D call. This CDR3 comprises 15 residues. Trimming removed 1 base from V and 0 bases from J, with 9 bases in between. CDR3 protein: CASSLGPSSNYGYTF. The CDR3 DNA reads as TGTGCCAGCAGTTTAGGGCCGTCGTCTAACTATGGCTACACCTTC.

V usage is TRBV3-1 and J usage is TRBJ2-2, with 9 bases fitting TRBD2. CDR1 is LGHDT, CDR2 YNNKEL, per germline (reference sequence). The CDR3 has 16 residues. V lost 4 bases to trimming and J lost 7 bases; unmatched junction nucleotides: 10. The CDR3, as DNA: TGTGCCAGCAGCCCTCGTGTAGCGGGAGCGATCGGGGAGCTGTTTTTT. Amino acids: CASSPRVAGAIGELFF.

The V call is TRBV11-3, the J call TRBJ2-5; TRBD2 aligns across 9 bases. Trimming at V came to 6 bases and at J to 2 bases, leaving 4 bases not matched to a gene. CDR1 and CDR2 (germline): SGHNT, YENEEA. The CDR3 has 14 residues. CDR3 amino acids: CASRGLAAQETQYF. The CDR3 coding sequence is TGTGCCAGCAGGGGACTAGCAGCTCAAGAGACCCAGTACTTC.

The J gene is TRBJ1-1, the V gene TRBV12-3 or TRBV12-4; D not certain. Trimming cost V 4 bases and J 4 bases, with 13 bases left between them. There are 14 residues in the CDR3. In DNA, the CDR3 is TGTGCCAGCAGTTCGACGGTCGCCGGCACTGAAGCTTTCTTT. Protein: CASSSTVAGTEAFF.

This chain links TRBV9 with TRBJ2-5; possible D gene TRBD2, 6 bases. The CDR3 is 13 amino acids. The germline V gene encodes CDR1 SGDLS and CDR2 YYNGEE. The V gene lost 6 bases and the J gene lost 4 bases, with 13 bases spanning the gap. The CDR3 region has the DNA TGTGCCAGCACCGCTACAGCGGGAGAGACCCAGTACTTC. Its translation is CASTATAGETQYF.

This clonotype was counted at least ten times. The V call is TRBV6-5, the J call TRBJ2-7; the match to TRBD2 covers 10 bases. V shed 1 base, J shed 3 bases, and the junction held 3 bases outside the gene matches. The CDR3 runs to 15 residues. Germline V CDR1 and CDR2: MNHEY, SVGAGI. CDR3 sequence (DNA): TGTGCCAGCAGTTACTTAGCTAGCGGGAGCTACGAGCAGTACTTC. This translates into CASSYLASGSYEQYF.

The table lists this clonotype with a few counts. The CDR3 bases are TGTGCCAGCAGCGTTAGCGGGGTTTCCTACGAGCAGTACTTC. It codes for CASSVSGVSYEQYF. The V gene is TRBV7-2, the J gene TRBJ2-7; 8 nucleotides match TRBD2. Looked up from germline, CDR1 is SGHTA and CDR2 is FQGNSA. The V and J ends lost 5 bases and 1 base, in that order; junction bases with no gene match: 4. CDR3 size: 14 residues.

J is TRBJ2-1 and V is TRBV19; 9 bases line up with TRBD2. The V and J ends lost 2 bases and 3 bases, in that order; junction bases with no gene match: 2. CDR1 is LNHDA, CDR2 SQIVND, per germline (reference sequence). CDR3 length: 15 residues. The CDR3 loop reads CASSIKTSGYNEQFF. The DNA for the CDR3 is TGTGCCAGTAGTATAAAGACTAGCGGCTACAATGAGCAGTTCTTC. The full variable domain, in which reference TRBV19 and TRBJ2-1 provide the parts outside the CDR3, is DGGITQSPKYLFRKEGQNVTLSCEQNLNHDAMYWYRQDPGQGLRLIYYSQIVNDFQKGDIAEGYSVSREKKESFPLTVTSAQKNPTAFYLCASSIKTSGYNEQFFGPGTRLTVL.

DNA for the CDR3: TGTGCCAGCAGGCAAACGGGAGCCGATACGCAGTATTTT. This encodes CASRQTGADTQYF. This chain links TRBV6-2 or TRBV6-3 with TRBJ2-3, with D maybe TRBD2 (6 bases). CDR1 MNHEY and CDR2 SVGEGT come from the germline V gene. The V end was cut by 6 bases, the J end by 6 bases, with 13 bases between. The CDR3 totals 13 residues.

In this sample, this clonotype turned up a few times. The chain is built from TRBV20-1 and TRBJ1-2; D gene unclear. CDR1 is DFQATT, CDR2 SNEGSKA, per germline (reference sequence). Trimming removed 0 bases at V and 6 bases at J, with 11 bases between. The CDR3 has 13 amino acids. CDR3 nucleotide sequence: TGCAGTGCTAGAGATCCGGAGGTCAATGGCTACACCTTC. This translates into CSARDPEVNGYTF.

This clonotype was seen only a few times. In nucleotides, the CDR3 is TGTGCCAGCAGCCAAGATACCGGAAATACGCAGTATTTT. This codes for CASSQDTGNTQYF. The rearrangement uses TRBV4-2 and TRBJ2-3; D uncertain. Germline V gene data show CDR1 as LGHNA and CDR2 as YNFKEQ. The CDR3 is 13 amino acids. Trimming cost V 0 bases and J 7 bases, with 8 bases left between them.

This sequence joins TRBV18 and TRBJ2-2, with D tentatively TRBD2 (5 bases). The CDR3 has 16 amino acids. The germline V gene has CDR1 KGHSH and CDR2 LQKENI. Trimming cost V 3 bases and J 5 bases, with 16 bases left between them. The CDR3 DNA reads as TGTGCCAGCTCACCGCAGACCGCTACGGGGACCGGGGAGCTGTTTTTT. This codes for CASSPQTATGTGELFF.

In DNA form, the CDR3 reads TGTGCCAGCCGTCTCTACGCGCGGGCCTTCCAAGAGACCCAGTACTTC. It specifies CASRLYARAFQETQYF. V gene TRBV2 combines with J gene TRBJ2-5; weak D call: TRBD2 (5 bases). Germline V gene lookup returns CDR1 SNHLY and CDR2 FYNNEI. This CDR3 contains 16 residues. V was cut by 8 bases and J by 1 base, with 20 bases left in between.

This clonotype was recorded many times. The genes are TRBV12-3 or TRBV12-4 and TRBJ1-4; the D gene is possibly TRBD1 (5 bases). The CDR3 is 14 residues long. V lost 5 bases, J lost 5 bases, and 12 bases lay in between. The CDR3 DNA reads as TGTGCCAGCAGTCCCTGGGGGGGGAATGAAAAACTGTTTTTT. Protein: CASSPWGGNEKLFF.

This clonotype appeared many times. At one boundary the junction diverges from the germline segment, which might be a read error. The CDR3, as DNA: TGTGCCAGCAGTAGACAGGTTCAAGAGACCCAGTACTTC. Amino acid sequence: CASSRQVQETQYF. The V gene is TRBV5-1, the J gene TRBJ2-5, with D tentatively TRBD1 (6 bases). The CDR3 covers 13 residues. Germline assignment: CDR1 SGHRS and CDR2 YFSETQ.

The rearrangement joins TRBV11-1 to TRBJ1-2, with D possibly being TRBD1 (6 bases). In germline, CDR1 is SGHAT, CDR2 FQDESV (reference sequence). This CDR3 region has 20 residues. The V gene lost 5 bases and the J gene lost 0 bases, with 28 bases spanning the gap. CDR3 amino acids: CASSPDRRTGNLRANYGYTF. The CDR3 nucleotides are TGTGCCAGCAGCCCCGACCGGCGTACAGGGAACCTCCGTGCTAACTATGGCTACACCTTC.

The table lists this clonotype with a few counts. The chain employs TRBV7-9 and TRBJ2-5; TRBD1 matches 8 bases. This CDR3 has 14 residues. With 4 bases clipped from V and 3 bases from J, the junction kept 4 bases outside the gene matches. Germline V gives CDR1 SEHNR, CDR2 FQNEAQ (reference sequence). CDR3 loop: CASSSMTGEETQYF. The CDR3 nucleotides read TGTGCCAGCAGCTCAATGACAGGGGAAGAGACCCAGTACTTC.

The chain links TRBV3-1 to TRBJ1-2, with 8 bases lining up with TRBD1. CDR3 size: 14 residues. Unmatched junction bases numbered 8, after V lost 6 bases and J lost 5 bases. The V gene's germline CDR1 is LGHDT and CDR2 YNNKEL (reference sequence). The CDR3 spells CASSPPGQVYGYTF. In DNA form, the CDR3 reads TGTGCCAGCAGTCCTCCGGGACAGGTTTATGGCTACACCTTC.

V and J are TRBV24-1 and TRBJ2-1, with D possibly being TRBD2 (6 bases). There are 16 residues in the CDR3. Between the trimmed V and J ends, which lost 4 bases and 0 bases, there was a span of 12 bases. Germline V gene sequence: CDR1 KGHDR, CDR2 SFDVKD. CDR3 sequence: CATSDSSAHSYNEQFF. Written as DNA, the CDR3 is TGTGCCACCAGTGACTCTAGCGCCCACTCCTACAATGAGCAGTTCTTC.

This clonotype was seen only a few times. This chain links TRBV10-3 with TRBJ2-2, with 10 bases identical to TRBD2. The J segment lost 7 bases and the V segment lost 10 bases, leaving 12 bases of the junction unmatched. There are 15 residues in the CDR3. CDR1 ENHRY and CDR2 SYGVKD come from the germline V gene. CDR3 sequence: CATQELAGVGGELFF. The CDR3, as DNA: TGTGCCACCCAGGAGCTAGCGGGAGTAGGCGGGGAGCTGTTTTTT.

This clonotype was detected only a few times. The chain carries TRBV7-2 and TRBJ2-2; 9 nucleotides align to TRBD2. Germline trimming cut 2 bases from V and 5 bases from J; bases unmatched to any gene: 6. The CDR3 has 16 amino acids. The germline V gene has CDR1 SGHTA and CDR2 FQGNSA. CDR3 residues: CASSLFLAGNTGELFF. CDR3 in DNA: TGTGCCAGCAGCTTATTTCTAGCGGGAAATACCGGGGAGCTGTTTTTT.

This chain connects TRBV20-1 to TRBJ1-1, with 7 nucleotides matching TRBD1. The length of the CDR3 is 13 residues. V shed 4 bases, J shed 5 bases, and the junction held 7 bases outside the gene matches. Germline CDR1 and CDR2: DFQATT and SNEGSKA (reference sequence). CDR3 nucleotides: TGCAGTGCTATTAGGACAGGAGGGACTGAAGCTTTCTTT. It encodes CSAIRTGGTEAFF.

V and J are TRBV5-1 and TRBJ2-3, with 7 bases aligning to TRBD2. Germline assignment: CDR1 SGHRS and CDR2 YFSETQ. CDR3 length: 13 residues. V trimming: 6 bases; J trimming: 1 base; junction bases outside the gene matches: 2. The DNA of the CDR3 is TGCGCCAGCAAGGCGGGGGGCACAGATACGCAGTATTTT. This codes for CASKAGGTDTQYF.

The chain carries TRBV4-2 and TRBJ2-1, with 8 bases that match TRBD2. The CDR3 spans 15 residues. Trimming took 5 bases from V and 7 from J; bases not matched to a gene: 10. CDR1 and CDR2 from the germline V gene are LGHNA and YNFKEQ. CDR3 region: CASSAAGGPVNEQFF. The CDR3 nucleotides read TGTGCCAGCAGCGCTGCGGGGGGCCCCGTAAATGAGCAGTTCTTC.

Only a few counts were recorded for this clonotype. The chain combines TRBV6-1 with TRBJ2-7; a possible D gene is TRBD2 (5 bases). There are 14 residues in the CDR3. Between the trimmed V and J ends, which lost 8 bases and 0 bases, there was a span of 14 bases. Germline CDR1 and CDR2: MNHNS and SASEGT. The CDR3 sequence: CASSLGGFSYEQYF. CDR3 nucleotides: TGTGCCAGCTCCCTTGGCGGGTTCTCCTACGAGCAGTACTTC.

This clonotype was counted many times. This chain joins TRBV4-1 and TRBJ2-3; tentatively, D is TRBD1 (6 bases). V gave up 0 bases and J gave up 8 bases, with 9 bases separating them. The length of the CDR3 is 13 residues. CDR1 and CDR2 (germline): MGHRA, YSYEKL. The CDR3 bases are TGCGCCAGCAGCCAAGACCAGGGGACTACGCAGTATTTT. Protein sequence: CASSQDQGTTQYF.

The rearrangement uses TRBV12-3 or TRBV12-4 and TRBJ2-3; the D gene could be TRBD1 or TRBD2 (5 bases each). Trimming cost V 6 bases and J 0 bases, with 16 bases left between them. CDR3 length equals 16 residues. DNA of the CDR3: TGTGCCAGCAGCCCGGGACCGAGCCCTAGCACAGATACGCAGTATTTT. Protein: CASSPGPSPSTDTQYF.

This chain joins TRBV7-2 and TRBJ1-2, with unresolved D. This CDR3 region has 13 residues. V was clipped by 3 bases and J by 8 bases, with 13 bases between them. Germline V gives CDR1 SGHTA, CDR2 FQGNSA. The CDR3 here is CASSFRTPGGYTF. CDR3 DNA sequence: TGTGCCAGCAGCTTCAGGACCCCGGGAGGCTACACCTTC.

The chain uses TRBV7-2 and TRBJ2-2, with no clear D. Trimming removed 1 base from V and 1 base from J, with 10 bases in between. Per germline, CDR1 SGHTA and CDR2 FQGNSA. This CDR3 has 16 amino acids. The CDR3 DNA follows: TGTGCCAGCAGCTTAGTGACCGGACGGAACACCGGGGAGCTGTTTTTT. This codes for CASSLVTGRNTGELFF.

This clonotype came up once. The chain uses TRBV6-6 and TRBJ2-7; D possibly corresponds to TRBD1 (5 bases). Germline V gives CDR1 MNHNY, CDR2 SVGAGI (reference sequence). V lost 7 bases and J lost 3, with 13 bases in between. The CDR3 consists of 13 residues. The CDR3, as DNA: TGTGCCAGCACTAAAGACAGCCTCTACGAGCAGTACTTC. As protein: CASTKDSLYEQYF.

V usage is TRBV20-1 and J usage is TRBJ2-7; TRBD2 matches 8 bases. Germline loops: CDR1 DFQATT, CDR2 SNEGSKA (reference sequence). The J segment lost 2 bases and the V segment lost 2 bases, leaving 2 bases of the junction unmatched. CDR3 length: 13 amino acids. For the CDR3, the DNA is TGCAGTGCTAGACTTAGCGGGGCCTACGAGCAGTACTTC. This codes for CSARLSGAYEQYF.

This clonotype has only one observation. V is TRBV25-1 and J is TRBJ2-7; TRBD1 matches 9 bases. Per germline, CDR1 MGHDK and CDR2 SYGVNS. V lost 2 bases, J lost 6 bases, and 8 bases stayed unmatched. The CDR3 has 15 residues. CDR3 bases: TGTGCCAGCAGTGAACTCGGGACAGGGTCGGGCGAGCAGTACTTC. Its protein is CASSELGTGSGEQYF.